These T cell receptor beta chains were read from a single sample in a study of beta chain features in type 1 diabetes. Only in-frame clones appear in the TCRdb table, and some are missing; sequencing was by immunoSEQ multiplex PCR. Among 350,000 or so clones listed, 15% to 20% were seen once. The sequencing sample was made of naive CD4+ T cells from blood. The receptors were sampled from a woman between 18 and 29 years old in good health. Both conserved end residues are part of each CDR3. D genes are given only for firm matches. Clone size is given for some rows only: seen once, a few or many times, or a class if the clone is expanded.

size	D	V	J	length	CDR3	DNA
.	.	TRBV19	TRBJ2-1	12	CASSSPRLEQFF	TGTGCCAGTAGTTCCCCGCGCCTCGAGCAGTTCTTC
.	.	TRBV21-1	TRBJ2-7	17	CASSKVGRGPCSYEQYF	TGTGCCAGCAGCAAAGTAGGCCGGGGTCCATGTTCCTACGAGCAGTACTTC
few	.	TRBV30	TRBJ1-2	13	CAWSRNRVNGYTF	TGTGCCTGGAGCCGTAACAGGGTTAACGGCTACACCTTC
.	TRBD2	TRBV7-6	TRBJ2-1	18	CASSLVPRTSGGRVEQFF	TGTGCCAGCAGCTTAGTCCCTAGGACTAGCGGGGGCCGCGTGGAGCAGTTCTTC
few	TRBD1	TRBV18	TRBJ1-1	14	CASSPGTENTEAFF	TGTGCCAGCTCACCCGGGACAGAGAACACTGAAGCTTTCTTT
.	.	TRBV29-1	TRBJ2-3	13	CSVEWAVQDTQYF	TGCAGCGTTGAATGGGCTGTTCAAGATACGCAGTATTTT
.	.	TRBV30	TRBJ1-5	15	CAWSLPGAGNQPQHF	TGTGCCTGGAGTCTTCCAGGGGCAGGGAATCAGCCCCAGCATTTT
.	.	TRBV7-9	TRBJ1-1	13	CASSLALNTEAFF	TGTGCCAGCAGCTTAGCACTAAACACTGAAGCTTTCTTT
.	.	TRBV2	TRBJ1-2	13	CASSESRVWGYTF	TGTGCCAGCAGTGAATCGAGAGTGTGGGGCTACACCTTC
.	.	TRBV30	TRBJ2-2	14	CAWRSGGWTGELFF	TGTGCCTGGCGGTCAGGGGGGTGGACCGGGGAGCTGTTTTTT
.	.	TRBV4-3	TRBJ1-1	13	CASSGERGTEAFF	TGCGCCAGTTCAGGGGAGAGAGGGACTGAAGCTTTCTTT
.	TRBD1	TRBV15	TRBJ2-1	15	CATSRDGGQGGEQFF	TGTGCCACCAGCAGAGATGGAGGACAGGGGGGTGAGCAGTTCTTC
.	.	TRBV5-1	TRBJ1-5	15	CASSFGGISDQPQHF	TGCGCCAGCAGCTTCGGGGGGATCTCGGATCAGCCCCAGCATTTT
few	TRBD1	TRBV4-1	TRBJ2-5	17	CASSQGLQGTSQETQYF	TGCGCCAGCAGCCAAGGCCTACAGGGGACCTCCCAAGAGACCCAGTACTTC
few	TRBD1	TRBV25-1	TRBJ2-3	14	CASAQGAGTDTQYF	TGTGCCAGCGCACAGGGGGCGGGAACAGATACGCAGTATTTT
.	.	TRBV4-1	TRBJ1-4	12	CASSLAVGKLFF	TGCGCCAGCAGCCTAGCAGTAGGCAAACTGTTTTTT
.	TRBD2	TRBV30	TRBJ2-7	14	CAWRIAGGDYEQYF	TGTGCCTGGAGGATAGCGGGAGGGGACTACGAGCAGTACTTC
few	.	TRBV4-1	TRBJ2-1	15	CASSPGTPAVHEQFF	TGCGCCAGCAGCCCAGGGACTCCGGCGGTCCATGAGCAGTTCTTC
few	.	TRBV29-1	TRBJ1-4	13	CSPPGETNEKLFF	TGCAGCCCCCCGGGGGAAACTAATGAAAAACTGTTTTTT
few	.	TRBV6-5	TRBJ1-3	15	CASSYSATAGNTIYF	TGTGCCAGCAGTTACTCAGCAACGGCTGGAAACACCATATATTTT
.	.	TRBV30	TRBJ1-5	13	CAWSRQGSQPQHF	TGTGCCTGGAGTAGGCAGGGAAGTCAGCCCCAGCATTTT
few	TRBD1	TRBV9	TRBJ2-1	15	CASSAHRGLYNEQFF	TGTGCCAGCAGCGCTCACAGGGGCCTCTACAATGAGCAGTTCTTC
.	.	TRBV7-9	TRBJ2-7	15	CASSPPGLQPYEQYF	TGTGCCAGCAGCCCTCCGGGACTCCAACCCTACGAGCAGTACTTC
.	.	TRBV4-2	TRBJ2-5	15	CASSQDSSFQETQYF	TGTGCCAGCAGCCAAGATTCTAGCTTCCAAGAGACCCAGTACTTC
.	TRBD1	TRBV5-1	TRBJ2-2	14	CASSWGTARQELFF	TGCGCCAGCAGCTGGGGGACAGCTCGACAGGAGCTGTTTTTT
few	TRBD1	TRBV18	TRBJ2-7	18	CASSPRLLDRDEFYEQYF	TGTGCCAGCTCACCAAGACTACTCGACAGGGATGAATTCTACGAGCAGTACTTC
.	.	TRBV5-1	TRBJ1-6	13	CASSEEIRSPLHF	TGCGCCAGCAGCGAGGAGATAAGGTCACCCCTCCACTTT
.	TRBD1	TRBV19	TRBJ2-1	14	CASSVTGGYNEQFF	TGTGCCAGTAGTGTGACAGGGGGCTACAATGAGCAGTTCTTC
.	.	TRBV7-9	TRBJ2-5	11	CASSLSQTQYF	TGTGCCAGCAGCTTAAGCCAAACCCAGTACTTC
.	.	TRBV25-1	TRBJ1-2	15	CASSGSQGWAGGYTF	TGTGCCAGCAGTGGAAGTCAGGGCTGGGCGGGAGGCTACACCTTC
few	.	TRBV7-3	TRBJ2-1	15	CASSLNGGRYNEQFF	TGTGCCAGCAGCTTAAACGGGGGGCGCTACAATGAGCAGTTCTTC
few	TRBD2	TRBV10-3	TRBJ2-1	14	CAISESSGRNEQFF	TGTGCCATCAGTGAGTCTAGCGGGAGGAATGAGCAGTTCTTC
few	.	TRBV30	TRBJ1-2	13	CAWSVQGSYGYTF	TGTGCCTGGAGTGTTCAGGGGAGCTATGGCTACACCTTC
.	.	TRBV9	TRBJ1-6	15	CASSVGGVDNSPLHF	TGTGCCAGCAGCGTAGGCGGCGTTGATAATTCACCCCTCCACTTT
.	.	TRBV7-9	TRBJ2-1	13	CASSPDLAYEQFF	TGTGCCAGCAGTCCCGATCTAGCGTATGAGCAGTTCTTC
.	.	TRBV5-6	TRBJ2-7	13	CASSLVSSYEQYF	TGTGCCAGCAGCTTGGTCTCGTCCTACGAGCAGTACTTC
.	.	TRBV5-1	TRBJ2-3	13	CASSDGGTDTQYF	TGCGCCAGCAGTGACGGGGGCACAGATACGCAGTATTTT
.	.	TRBV6-6	TRBJ2-1	11	CASKRENEQFF	TGTGCCAGCAAACGGGAAAATGAGCAGTTCTTC
few	.	TRBV4-3	TRBJ1-1	19	CASSPSPAGRRTLNTEAFF	TGCGCCAGCAGCCCATCGCCCGCGGGCCGCCGGACCCTGAACACTGAAGCTTTCTTT
few	TRBD1	TRBV7-4	TRBJ1-1	17	CASSLVLTSGTEAEAFF	TGTGCCAGCAGCTTAGTTTTAACTTCTGGGACAGAGGCTGAAGCTTTCTTT
.	TRBD2	TRBV6-6	TRBJ2-7	15	CASLPGAGGTYEQYF	TGTGCCAGCTTACCTGGAGCGGGAGGAACCTACGAGCAGTACTTC